One and the same sample provided the 11 T cell receptor beta chains below, sequenced in a study of Tregs in tolerant kidney transplant recipients (dated by TCRdb to 2018 to 2020). The library was produced with the immunoSEQ multiplex PCR assay. Held by TCRdb, this immuneACCESS table contains in-frame sequences only and omits some clones. Under half of the omission traces to an unresolved V gene where checked; the cause of the rest is unknown. The sample's own table lists 48,000 or so clones. 0.85% of the sample belongs to the ten largest clones. This sample's time point label indicates: blood sample drawn before combined kidney and bone marrow transplant. This specimen was CD4+ T cells from blood, taken before the transplant. The receptors stem from a human donor who received a combined kidney and bone marrow transplant.

The covered CDR3 bases are TGTGCCAGTAGTATGGGTACAGCGGGAGTCGGCACAGATACG. Protein product: CASSMGTAGVGTDT. From start to end, the CDR3 is CASSMGTAGVGTDTQYF. The chain uses TRBV19 and TRBJ2-3, with 8 bases that match TRBD2. The DNA ends 3 residues before the CDR3 does, and the rest of the CDR3 is filled in from the germline J gene. CDR1 is LNHDA, CDR2 SQIVND, per germline (reference sequence). V lost 3 bases and J lost 1; bases outside the gene matches: 9. This CDR3 contains 17 residues.

Turning to this clone: The CDR3 extends 3 residues past the end of the read, so its final part is completed from the germline J gene. This chain connects TRBV19 to TRBJ1-2; tentatively, D is TRBD1 (6 bases). With 7 bases removed from V and 3 bases from J, the gap between germline ends came to 18 bases. Germline assignment: CDR1 LNHDA and CDR2 SQIVND (reference sequence). This CDR3 contains 15 residues. The CDR3 region is CASKSEAGVDYGYTF. The sequenced CDR3 bases are TGTGCCAGTAAAAGTGAGGCAGGGGTCGACTATGGC.

For this clone: The read stops 3 residues short of the end of the CDR3; the missing end is completed from the germline J gene. The chain carries TRBV30 and TRBJ1-2; the match to TRBD1 covers 7 bases. This CDR3 has 15 amino acids. V was pared by 0 bases and J by 2 bases, with 6 bases of the junction left unmatched. Per the germline V gene, CDR1 is GTSNPN and CDR2 is SVGIG (reference sequence). Partial CDR3 DNA: TGTGCCTGGAGTGTAAGGGCAGGGGGAAACTATGGC. Protein product: CAWSVRAGGNYG. The entire CDR3 is CAWSVRAGGNYGYTF.

CDR3: CASSGSGVGLAGVTQYF. The covered CDR3 bases are TGTGCCAGTAGCGGTTCGGGGGTGGGACTAGCGGGAGTAACG. V gene TRBV19 combines with J gene TRBJ2-3; 14 bases map to TRBD2. Coverage ceases 3 residues before the CDR3 finishes, and the germline J gene fills in the end. The CDR3 contains 17 residues. Germline lookup yields CDR1 LNHDA and CDR2 SQIVND (reference sequence).

This clone shows up as medium-sized by frequency. The CDR3 extends 3 residues past the end of the read, so its final part is completed from the germline J gene. This rearrangement joins TRBV19 to TRBJ1-5; TRBD1 matches 10 bases. Germline loops: CDR1 LNHDA, CDR2 SQIVND (reference sequence). The V gene end was trimmed by 5 bases and the J gene end by 7 bases; junction bases not matched to a gene: 11. CDR3 size: 16 residues. The CDR3 sequence is CASSPRDRGIEQPQHF. The covered CDR3 bases are TGTGCCAGTAGTCCCCGGGACAGGGGAATAGAGCAGCCC.

As regards this clone: Read data end 3 residues before the CDR3 end; the end is taken from the germline J gene. V usage is TRBV7-9 and J usage is TRBJ2-3; unclear D gene. This CDR3 spans 13 amino acids. Per the germline V gene, CDR1 is SEHNR and CDR2 is FQNEAQ (reference sequence). The ends were cut back, 4 bases at V and 1 base at J, with 6 bases in the middle. Partial CDR3 DNA: TGTGCCAGCAGCTCAAGCGGCACAGATACG. Protein product: CASSSSGTDT. The full CDR3 is CASSSSGTDTQYF.

On this clone itself: The read gets to within 3 residues of the CDR3 end, and the germline J gene fills in the rest. The V gene is TRBV30, the J gene TRBJ1-3; the D gene is possibly TRBD1 (6 bases). The CDR3 has 16 amino acids. V lost 4 bases and J lost 0, with 16 bases in between. CDR1 is GTSNPN and CDR2 is SVGIG in the germline V gene (reference sequence). The sequenced part of the CDR3 DNA is TGTGCCTGGACCCCCGCTACAGGGTACTCTGGAAACACC. This codes for CAWTPATGYSGNT. The CDR3 as a whole reads CAWTPATGYSGNTIYF.

On this clone itself: The read is 3 residues too short to cover the CDR3 end, so that end is filled in from the germline J gene. The chain uses TRBV30 and TRBJ2-7, with TRBD2 matching over 14 bases. Per germline, CDR1 GTSNPN and CDR2 SVGIG (reference sequence). Germline trimming cut 1 base from V and 2 bases from J; bases unmatched to any gene: 13. The CDR3 extends over 19 amino acids. The CDR3: CAWSGSGTSGSTPPYEQYF. CDR3 bases read: TGTGCCTGGAGTGGTTCCGGGACTAGCGGGAGTACCCCCCCCTACGAG.

Worth noting for this clone: The CDR3 goes on 3 residues after the read ends, and that part is filled in from the germline J gene. The chain recombines TRBV18 with TRBJ2-1; TRBD2 matches 13 bases. From germline, CDR1 is KGHSH and CDR2 LQKENI. The junction had 8 bases not matched to a gene; V was cut back by 6 bases and J by 6 bases. The length of the CDR3 is 16 residues. Incomplete CDR3 DNA: TGTGCCAGCTCTCGGACTAGCGGGAGCGGTTTCAATGAG. Translation: CASSRTSGSGFNE. The CDR3, in full, reads CASSRTSGSGFNEQFF.

With respect to this clone: The read stops 3 residues short of the end of the CDR3; the missing end is completed from the germline J gene. The V gene is TRBV7-3, the J gene TRBJ2-5, with a possible D match to TRBD2 (6 bases). The CDR3 extends over 15 amino acids. The germline gives CDR1 SGHTA, CDR2 FQGTGA. Trimming shortened V by 0 bases and J by 4 bases, and 12 bases separated the two germline ends. CDR3 protein: CASSLTGGVGETQYF. The sequenced part of the CDR3 DNA is TGTGCCAGCAGCTTAACTGGCGGGGTTGGAGAGACC.

Points on this clone: Sequencing ends 3 residues short of the CDR3 end; the germline J gene provides the rest. The rearrangement uses TRBV30 and TRBJ1-4, with D possibly TRBD1 on 6 matching bases. Germline V gene lookup returns CDR1 GTSNPN and CDR2 SVGIG (reference sequence). The CDR3 is 12 amino acids. V lost 8 bases and J 7 bases, leaving 14 bases between the germline ends. This CDR3 reads CAGSGTLEKLFF. The sequenced CDR3 bases are TGTGCCGGATCCGGGACACTTGAAAAA.